The present T cell receptor beta chain was sequenced within a study of blood T cell repertoires in COVID-19. At the level of the study: Acute and convalescent COVID-19 samples came from the United States, Italy and Spain. T cells, B-cell-depleted T cells, or PBMCs supplied cDNA or gDNA.

Per the study methods: Amplification with reference gene primers provided the estimates of nucleated cell counts. Generated by immunoSEQ multiplex PCR, the TCRdb table keeps only in-frame clones and is missing some. The V and J calls and clone size come from that table; D and trimming were worked out from the DNA. The data hold roughly 190,000 clones, with about four fifths observed a single time. This receptor was obtained from a woman in her fifties or sixties with COVID-19, enrolled during active disease. Sequencing input: peripheral blood.

CDR3 DNA: TGCGCCAGCAGCTCAACAACTAGCGGGGGCTACGAGCAGTACTTC. Its translation: CASSSTTSGGYEQYF. The chain links TRBV5-1 to TRBJ2-7; 11 bases fit TRBD2. CDR1 is SGHRS and CDR2 is YFSETQ in the germline V gene. The V gene end was trimmed by 3 bases and the J gene end by 3 bases; junction bases not matched to a gene: 5. The length of the CDR3 is 15 residues.